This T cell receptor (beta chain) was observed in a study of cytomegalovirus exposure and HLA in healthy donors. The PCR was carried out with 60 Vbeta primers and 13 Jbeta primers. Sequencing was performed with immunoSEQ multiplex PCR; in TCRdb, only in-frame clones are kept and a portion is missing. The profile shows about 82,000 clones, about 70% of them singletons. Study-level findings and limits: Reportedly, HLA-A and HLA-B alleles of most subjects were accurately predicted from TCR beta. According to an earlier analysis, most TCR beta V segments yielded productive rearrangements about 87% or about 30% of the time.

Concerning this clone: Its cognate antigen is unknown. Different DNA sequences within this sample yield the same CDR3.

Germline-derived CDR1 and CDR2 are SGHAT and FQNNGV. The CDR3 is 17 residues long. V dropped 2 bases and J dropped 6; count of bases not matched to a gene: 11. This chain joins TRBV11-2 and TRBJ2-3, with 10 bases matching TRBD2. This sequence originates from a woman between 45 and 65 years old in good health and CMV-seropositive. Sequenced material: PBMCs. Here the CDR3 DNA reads TGTGCCAGCAGCTTAAGGTGGCTAGCGGGAGTTCAGGATACGCAGTATTTT. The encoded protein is CASSLRWLAGVQDTQYF.